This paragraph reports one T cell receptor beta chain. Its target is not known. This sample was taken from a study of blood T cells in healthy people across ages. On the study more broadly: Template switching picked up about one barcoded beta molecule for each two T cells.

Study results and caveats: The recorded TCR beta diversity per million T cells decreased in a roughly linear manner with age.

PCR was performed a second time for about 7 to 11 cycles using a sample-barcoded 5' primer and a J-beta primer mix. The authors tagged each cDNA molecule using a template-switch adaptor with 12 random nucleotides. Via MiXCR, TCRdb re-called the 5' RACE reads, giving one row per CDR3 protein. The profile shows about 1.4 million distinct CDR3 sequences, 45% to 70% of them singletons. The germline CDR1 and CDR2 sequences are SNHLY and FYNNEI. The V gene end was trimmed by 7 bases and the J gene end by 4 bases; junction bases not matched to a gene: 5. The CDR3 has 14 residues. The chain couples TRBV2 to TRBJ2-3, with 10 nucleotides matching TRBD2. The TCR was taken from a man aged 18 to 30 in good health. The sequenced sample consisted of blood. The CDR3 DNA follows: TGTGCCAGCAAACTAGCGGGACCGCCAGATACGCAGTATTTT. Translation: CASKLAGPPDTQYF.